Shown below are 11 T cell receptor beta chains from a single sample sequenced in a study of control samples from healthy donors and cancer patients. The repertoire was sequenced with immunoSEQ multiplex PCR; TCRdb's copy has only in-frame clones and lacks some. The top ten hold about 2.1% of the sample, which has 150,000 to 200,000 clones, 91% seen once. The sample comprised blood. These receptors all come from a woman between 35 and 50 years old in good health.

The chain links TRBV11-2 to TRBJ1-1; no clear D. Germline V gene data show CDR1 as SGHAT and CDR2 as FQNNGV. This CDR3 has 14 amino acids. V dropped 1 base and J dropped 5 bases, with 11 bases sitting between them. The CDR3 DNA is TGTGCCAGCAGCTTAGCCGAGGGAGGGACTGAAGCTTTCTTT. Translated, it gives CASSLAEGGTEAFF.

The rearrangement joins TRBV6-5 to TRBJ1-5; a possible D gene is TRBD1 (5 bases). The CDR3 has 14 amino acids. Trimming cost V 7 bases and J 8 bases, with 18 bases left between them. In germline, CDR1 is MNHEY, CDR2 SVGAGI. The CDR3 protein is CASKGIRGSEPQHF. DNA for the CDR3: TGTGCCAGCAAAGGAATACGGGGGTCGGAGCCCCAGCATTTT.

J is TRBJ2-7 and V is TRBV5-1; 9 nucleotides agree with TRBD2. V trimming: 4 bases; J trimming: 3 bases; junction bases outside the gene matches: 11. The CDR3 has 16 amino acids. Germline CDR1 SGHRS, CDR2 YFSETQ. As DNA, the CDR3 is TGCGCCAGCAGCGGGGGCGGCGGTAGCGGGGGCTACGAGCAGTACTTC. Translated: CASSGGGGSGGYEQYF.

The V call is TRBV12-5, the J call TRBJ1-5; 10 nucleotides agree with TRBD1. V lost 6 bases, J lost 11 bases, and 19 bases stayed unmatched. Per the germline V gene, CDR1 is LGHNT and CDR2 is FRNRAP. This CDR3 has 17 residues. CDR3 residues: CASGPAGGQGGHRAQHF. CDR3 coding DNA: TGTGCTAGTGGACCCGCCGGCGGACAGGGGGGTCATAGGGCCCAGCATTTT. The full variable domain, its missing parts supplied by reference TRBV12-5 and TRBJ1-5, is DARVTQTPRHKVTEMGQEVTMRCQPILGHNTVFWYRQTMMQGLELLAYFRNRAPLDDSGMPKDRFSAEMPDATLATLKIQPSEPRDSAVYFCASGPAGGQGGHRAQHFGDGTRLSIL.

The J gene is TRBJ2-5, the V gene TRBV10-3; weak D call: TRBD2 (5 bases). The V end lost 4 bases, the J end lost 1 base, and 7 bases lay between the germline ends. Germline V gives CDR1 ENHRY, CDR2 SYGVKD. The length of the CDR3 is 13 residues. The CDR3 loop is CAISGEGQETQYF. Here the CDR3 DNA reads TGTGCCATCAGTGGAGAGGGCCAAGAGACCCAGTACTTC.

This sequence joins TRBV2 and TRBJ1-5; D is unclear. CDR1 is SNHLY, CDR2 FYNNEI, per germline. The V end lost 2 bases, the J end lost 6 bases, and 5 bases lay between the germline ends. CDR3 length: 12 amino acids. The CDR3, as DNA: TGTGCCAGCAGTGAAAGTAGTCAGCCCCAGCATTTT. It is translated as CASSESSQPQHF. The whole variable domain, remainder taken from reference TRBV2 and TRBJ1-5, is EPEVTQTPSHQVTQMGQEVILRCVPISNHLYFYWYRQILGQKVEFLVSFYNNEISEKSEIFDDQFSVERPDGSNFTLKIRSTKLEDSAMYFCASSESSQPQHFGDGTRLSIL.

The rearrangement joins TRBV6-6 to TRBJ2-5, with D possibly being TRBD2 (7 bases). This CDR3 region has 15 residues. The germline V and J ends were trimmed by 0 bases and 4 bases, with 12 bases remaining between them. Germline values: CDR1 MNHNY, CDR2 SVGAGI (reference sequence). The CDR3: CASSYSTGGAETQYF. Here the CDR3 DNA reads TGTGCCAGCAGTTACTCCACGGGGGGCGCAGAGACCCAGTACTTC.

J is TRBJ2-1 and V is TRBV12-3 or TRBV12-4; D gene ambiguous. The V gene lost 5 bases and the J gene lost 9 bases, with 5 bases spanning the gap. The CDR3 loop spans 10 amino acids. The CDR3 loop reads CASSQVEQFF. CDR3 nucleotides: TGTGCCAGCAGTCAGGTTGAGCAGTTCTTC.

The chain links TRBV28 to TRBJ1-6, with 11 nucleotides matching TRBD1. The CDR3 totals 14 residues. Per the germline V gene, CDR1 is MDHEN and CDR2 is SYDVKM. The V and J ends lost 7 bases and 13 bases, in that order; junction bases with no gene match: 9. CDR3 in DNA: TGTGCCAGCACCAGTCCCGGGACAGGGGGTCCCCTCCACTTT. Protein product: CASTSPGTGGPLHF.

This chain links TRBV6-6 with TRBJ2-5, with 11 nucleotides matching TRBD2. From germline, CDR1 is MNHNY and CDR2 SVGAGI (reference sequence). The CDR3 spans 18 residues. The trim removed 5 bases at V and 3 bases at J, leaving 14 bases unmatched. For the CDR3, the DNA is TGTGCCAGCAGTCAGCAGGTACTAGCGGGGGCCCCGGAAGAGACCCAGTACTTC. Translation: CASSQQVLAGAPEETQYF.

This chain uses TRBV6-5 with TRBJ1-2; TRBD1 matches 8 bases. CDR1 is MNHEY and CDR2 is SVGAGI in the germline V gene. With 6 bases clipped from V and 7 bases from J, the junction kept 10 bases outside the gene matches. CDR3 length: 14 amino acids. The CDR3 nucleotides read TGTGCCAGCAGACCCGGACAGGGACTGGGTGGCTACACCTTC. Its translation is CASRPGQGLGGYTF.